This T cell receptor (beta chain) stems from a study of spatial heterogeneity in lung cancer (dated by TCRdb to between 2019 and 2020). Looking at the study overall: Beta-chain transcripts were consistently detected in greater numbers than alpha-chain transcripts, which likely reflected higher beta-chain transcript abundance. TCR alpha and beta repertoires were quantitatively compared across multiple tumor regions, matched nontumor lung and blood in non-small cell lung cancer. Both alpha and beta chains were TCR-sequenced in samples taken at surgery, namely 220 tumor regions, more than 62 matched nontumor lung samples and roughly 56 PBMC samples. Nonsynonymous mutation counts, determined by whole-exome sequencing of tumor tissue, were related to features of the TCR repertoire. In the raw uncorrected reads, each unique combination of TCR and UMI appeared more than ten times on average.

In its sample, this clonotype was seen a few times. Its antigen target is currently unknown. Base qualities were left out, and no much larger clone turns up one base away. The germline V gene (reference sequence) specifies DFQATT as CDR1 and SNEGSKA as CDR2. CDR3 length: 16 amino acids, cysteine to phenylalanine. Just the 48-base CDR3 DNA is kept, in frame starting at base 1. Trimming takes 2 bases off V and 9 bases off J; junction bases not matched to a gene: 16. What the authors observed across the whole study: Additional single-cell paired TCR alpha and beta sequencing was considered necessary to confirm, at a functional level, the hypothesis that regional TCRs recognize regional mutations. Ubiquitous expanded tumor TCRs were detected in blood more often at tumor resection than at routine follow-up.

Per the publication, the time point label means: sample taken at primary tumor resection. For TCR sequencing, whole RNA was extracted from tumor and nontumor lung tissue, or from cryopreserved PBMC samples, and no cell sorting was done. The donors were 65 to 85 patients from the lung TRACERx cohort who had early-stage, untreated non-small cell lung cancer. Patients were selected for TCR sequencing only if sufficient RNA was available from at least two tumor regions. Library method: 5' RACE. Sequenced on a NextSeq 500. To allow correction of PCR and sequencing errors, the TCR library protocol tagged every TCR cDNA molecule with a unique molecular identifier. From the authors' description of their analysis: TCR identification, UMI-based error correction and CDR3 extraction were all carried out with Decombinator tools. TCRs above a frequency of 2 per 1,000, corresponding to the top 1% of the tumor frequency distribution, were defined as expanded. Renyi diversity was computed with the R vegan package after each repertoire had been subsampled 100 times to 5,000 TCRs. CDR3 similarity networks were built from amino acid triplet string-kernel similarity, with CDR3s being connected when pairwise similarity was above 0.82. TCRdb reprocessing: public reads trimmed at Q25 with fastp, clones called with MiXCR, in-frame beta chains kept. Identical CDR3 proteins give one entry, which carries the most common genes and DNA. TCRdb, not the original authors, processed these V and J calls. The sample table lists tens of thousands of distinct CDR3 sequences, approximately 7% of them with a count of one. The ten top clones hold approximately 15% of the sample.

The TCR sequence derives from a male donor with early-stage non-small cell lung cancer. The receptor chain draws on TRBV20-1 and TRBJ1-5; a stretch of 7 junction bases matches TRBD1. The specimen comprised PBMCs, sampled at surgery. CDR3 sequence: CSARPAAGGQLTPQHF. DNA sequence: TGCAGTGCTAGACCCGCGGCAGGGGGGCAACTTACGCCCCAGCATTTT.